The T cell receptor beta chain under discussion was sequenced for a study of T cells in Graves' hyperthyroidism and ophthalmopathy. The study's findings and limits: Most thyroid clonotypes with frequency above 0.001 were detected in blood. The model made its ophthalmopathy prediction, and onset followed a median approximately six months later. Stable hyperthyroidism and ophthalmopathy were separated using 13 V-J signatures.

CDR3 length: 13 amino acids. CDR1 and CDR2 from the germline V gene are GTSNPN and SVGIG (reference sequence). Trimming took 2 bases from V and 6 from J, leaving 14 bases between them. Template material for amplifying TCR beta CDR3 regions consisted of RNA transcripts. The HTBI primer set was used in a first-round RT-PCR of the TCR CDR3. TCRdb analysed the multiplex PCR reads with MiXCR anew, one entry per CDR3 protein. The table shows hundreds of thousands of distinct CDR3 sequences, with around 15% occurring only once. About this clonotype: Its target is unknown.

Graves' hyperthyroidism was deemed stable absent ophthalmopathy progression within 18 months. Input material: blood. The chain is built from TRBV30 and TRBJ2-7, with D unresolved. This clonotype was sampled from a woman aged 30 to 39 with Graves' hyperthyroidism. In DNA, the CDR3 is TGTGCCTGGAGTTGGCCCCCCGAAGGCGAGCAGTACTTC. As protein: CAWSWPPEGEQYF.